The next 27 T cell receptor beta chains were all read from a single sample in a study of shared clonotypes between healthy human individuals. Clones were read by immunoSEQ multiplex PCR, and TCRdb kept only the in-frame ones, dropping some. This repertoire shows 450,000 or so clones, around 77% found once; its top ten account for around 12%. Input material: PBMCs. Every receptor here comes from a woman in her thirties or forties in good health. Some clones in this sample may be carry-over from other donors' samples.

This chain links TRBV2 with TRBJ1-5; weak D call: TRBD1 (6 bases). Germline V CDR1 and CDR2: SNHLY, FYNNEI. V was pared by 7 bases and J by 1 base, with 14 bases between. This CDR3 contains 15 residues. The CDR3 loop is CASMANRASNQPQHF. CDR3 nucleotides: TGTGCCAGCATGGCTAACAGGGCGAGCAATCAGCCCCAGCATTTT.

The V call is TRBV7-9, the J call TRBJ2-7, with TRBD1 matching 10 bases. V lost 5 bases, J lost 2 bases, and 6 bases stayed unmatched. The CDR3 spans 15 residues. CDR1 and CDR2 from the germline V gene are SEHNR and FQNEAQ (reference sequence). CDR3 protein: CASSDLTGGAYEQYF. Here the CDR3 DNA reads TGTGCCAGCAGCGACCTGACAGGGGGCGCCTACGAGCAGTACTTC.

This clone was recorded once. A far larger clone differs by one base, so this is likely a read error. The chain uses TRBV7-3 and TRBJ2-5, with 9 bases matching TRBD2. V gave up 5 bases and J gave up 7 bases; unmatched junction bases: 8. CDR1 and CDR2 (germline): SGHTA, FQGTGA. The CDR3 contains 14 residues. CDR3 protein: CASSPVAGVVTQYF. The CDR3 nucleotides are TGTGCCAGCAGCCCAGTAGCGGGAGTAGTGACCCAGTACTTC.

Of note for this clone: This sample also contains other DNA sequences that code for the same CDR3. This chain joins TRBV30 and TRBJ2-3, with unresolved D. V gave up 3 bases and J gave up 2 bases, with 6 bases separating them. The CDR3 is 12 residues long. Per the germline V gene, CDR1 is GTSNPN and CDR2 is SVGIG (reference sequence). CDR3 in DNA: TGTGCCTGGAGCACAGTCACAGATACGCAGTATTTT. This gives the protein CAWSTVTDTQYF.

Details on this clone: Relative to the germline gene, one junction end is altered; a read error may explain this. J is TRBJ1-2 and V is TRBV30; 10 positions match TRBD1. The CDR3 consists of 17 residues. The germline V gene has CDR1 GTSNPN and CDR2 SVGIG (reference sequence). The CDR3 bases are TGTGCCTGGAGTCTTCTGGGACAGGGGAGCGCGCGGTCTGGCCACACCTTC. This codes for CAWSLLGQGSARSGHTF.

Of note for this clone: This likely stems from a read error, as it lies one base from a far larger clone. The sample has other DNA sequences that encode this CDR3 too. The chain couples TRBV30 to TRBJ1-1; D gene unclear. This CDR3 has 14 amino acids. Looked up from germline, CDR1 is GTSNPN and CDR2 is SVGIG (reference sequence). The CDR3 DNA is TGTGCCTGGAGTGTGAGAGGGATAAACACCGAAGCTTTCTTT. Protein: CAWSVRGINTEAFF. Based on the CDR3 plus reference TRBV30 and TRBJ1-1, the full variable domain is SQTIHQWPATLVQPVGSPLSLECTVEGTSNPNLYWYRQAAGRGLQLLFYSVGIGQISSEVPQNLSASRPQDRQFILSSKKLLLSDSGFYLCAWSVRGINTEAFFGQGTRLTVV.

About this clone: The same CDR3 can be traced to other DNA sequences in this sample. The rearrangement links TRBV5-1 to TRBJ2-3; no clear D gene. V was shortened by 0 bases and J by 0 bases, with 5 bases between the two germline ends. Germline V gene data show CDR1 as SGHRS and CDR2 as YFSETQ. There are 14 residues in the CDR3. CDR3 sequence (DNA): TGCGCCAGCAGCTTGGTGGGCAGCACAGATACGCAGTATTTT. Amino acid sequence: CASSLVGSTDTQYF.

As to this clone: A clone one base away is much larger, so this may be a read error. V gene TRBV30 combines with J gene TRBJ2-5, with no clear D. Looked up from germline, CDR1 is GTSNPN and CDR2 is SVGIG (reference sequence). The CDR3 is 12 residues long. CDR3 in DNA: TGTGCCTGGGGTGTCCAAGGGGAGACCCAGTACTTC. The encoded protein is CAWGVQGETQYF.

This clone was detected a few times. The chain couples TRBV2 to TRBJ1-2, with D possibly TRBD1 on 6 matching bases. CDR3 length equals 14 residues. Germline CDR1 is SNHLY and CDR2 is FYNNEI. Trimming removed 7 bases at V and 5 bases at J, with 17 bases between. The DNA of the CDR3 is TGTGCCAGCAACCTCCTCACAGGGCCGTATGGCTACACCTTC. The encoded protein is CASNLLTGPYGYTF.

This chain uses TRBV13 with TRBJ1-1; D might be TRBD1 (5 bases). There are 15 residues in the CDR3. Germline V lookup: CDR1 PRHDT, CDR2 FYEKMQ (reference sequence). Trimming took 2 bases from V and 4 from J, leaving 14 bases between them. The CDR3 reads CASSLRTKGRTEAFF. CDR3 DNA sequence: TGTGCCAGCAGCTTAAGGACCAAGGGGCGCACTGAAGCTTTCTTT.

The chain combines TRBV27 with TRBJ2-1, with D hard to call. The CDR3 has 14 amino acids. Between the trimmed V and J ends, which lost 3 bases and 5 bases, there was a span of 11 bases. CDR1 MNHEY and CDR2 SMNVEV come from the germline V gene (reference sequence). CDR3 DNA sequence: TGTGCCAGCAGTTTTGAAGGGAACCACAATGAGCAGTTCTTC. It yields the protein CASSFEGNHNEQFF.

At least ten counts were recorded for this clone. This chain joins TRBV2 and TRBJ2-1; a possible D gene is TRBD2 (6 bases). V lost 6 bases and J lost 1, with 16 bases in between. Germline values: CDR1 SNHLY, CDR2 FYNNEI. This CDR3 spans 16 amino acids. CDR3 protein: CASRAGLGLSYNEQFF. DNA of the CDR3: TGTGCCAGCAGGGCCGGTTTGGGACTGTCCTACAATGAGCAGTTCTTC.

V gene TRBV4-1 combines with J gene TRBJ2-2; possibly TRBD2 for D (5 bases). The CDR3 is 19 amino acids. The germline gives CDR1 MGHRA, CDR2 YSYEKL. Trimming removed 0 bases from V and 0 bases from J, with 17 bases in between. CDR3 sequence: CASSQDRLGSKANTGELFF. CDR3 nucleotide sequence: TGCGCCAGCAGCCAAGACAGGCTGGGGAGCAAAGCGAACACCGGGGAGCTGTTTTTT.

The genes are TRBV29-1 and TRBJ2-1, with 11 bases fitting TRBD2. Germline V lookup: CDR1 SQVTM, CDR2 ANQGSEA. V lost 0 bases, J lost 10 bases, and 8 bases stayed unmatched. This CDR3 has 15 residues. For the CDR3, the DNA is TGCAGCGTTGAAGATATAGCGGGAGGGCCTGGGGAGCAGTTCTTC. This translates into CSVEDIAGGPGEQFF.

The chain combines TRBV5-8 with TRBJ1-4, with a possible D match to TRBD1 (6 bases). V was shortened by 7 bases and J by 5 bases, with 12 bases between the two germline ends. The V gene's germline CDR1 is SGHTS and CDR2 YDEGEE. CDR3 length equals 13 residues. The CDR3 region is CASGQILNEKLFF. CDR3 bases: TGTGCCAGCGGACAGATCTTAAATGAAAAACTGTTTTTT. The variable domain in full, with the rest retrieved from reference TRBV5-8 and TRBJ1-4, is EAGVTQSPTHLIKTRGQQATLRCSPISGHTSVYWYQQALGLGLQFLLWYDEGEERNRGNFPPRFSGRQFPNYSSELNVNALELEDSALYLCASGQILNEKLFFGSGTQLSVL.

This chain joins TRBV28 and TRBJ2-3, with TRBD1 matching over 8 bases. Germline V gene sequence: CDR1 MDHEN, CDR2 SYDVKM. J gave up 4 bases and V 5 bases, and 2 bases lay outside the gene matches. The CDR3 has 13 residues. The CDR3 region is CASSPTGADTQYF. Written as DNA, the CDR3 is TGTGCCAGCAGTCCGACAGGGGCAGATACGCAGTATTTT.

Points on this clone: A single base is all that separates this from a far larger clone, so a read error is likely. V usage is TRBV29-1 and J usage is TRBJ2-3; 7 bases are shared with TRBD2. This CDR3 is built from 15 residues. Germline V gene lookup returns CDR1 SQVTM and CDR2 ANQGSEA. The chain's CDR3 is CSVHGASGLGDAQYF. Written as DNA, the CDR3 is TGCAGCGTTCATGGGGCTAGCGGTTTGGGAGATGCGCAGTATTTT.

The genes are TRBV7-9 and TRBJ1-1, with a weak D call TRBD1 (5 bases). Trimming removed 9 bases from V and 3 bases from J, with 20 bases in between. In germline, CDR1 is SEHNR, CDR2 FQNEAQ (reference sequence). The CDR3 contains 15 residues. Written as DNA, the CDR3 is TGTGCCAGTCTCCCCTCCGGGGGGTTGTACACTGAAGCTTTCTTT. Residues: CASLPSGGLYTEAFF.

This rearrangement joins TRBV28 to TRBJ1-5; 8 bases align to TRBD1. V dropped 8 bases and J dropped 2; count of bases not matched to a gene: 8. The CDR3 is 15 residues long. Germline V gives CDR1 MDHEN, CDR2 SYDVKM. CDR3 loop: CASQQGAWGNQPQHF. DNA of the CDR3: TGTGCCAGCCAGCAGGGGGCTTGGGGCAATCAGCCCCAGCATTTT.

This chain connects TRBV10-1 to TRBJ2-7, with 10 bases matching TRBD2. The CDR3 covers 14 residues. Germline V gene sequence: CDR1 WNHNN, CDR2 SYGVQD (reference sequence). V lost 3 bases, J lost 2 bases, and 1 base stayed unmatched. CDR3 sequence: CASSDSGGPYEQYF. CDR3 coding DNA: TGCGCCAGCAGTGATAGCGGGGGGCCCTACGAGCAGTACTTC.

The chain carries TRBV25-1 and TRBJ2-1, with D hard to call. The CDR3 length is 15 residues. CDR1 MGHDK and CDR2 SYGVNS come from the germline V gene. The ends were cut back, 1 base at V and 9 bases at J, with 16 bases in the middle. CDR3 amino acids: CASSELDRQGGEQFF. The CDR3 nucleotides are TGTGCCAGCAGTGAATTGGATCGGCAAGGCGGTGAGCAGTTCTTC.

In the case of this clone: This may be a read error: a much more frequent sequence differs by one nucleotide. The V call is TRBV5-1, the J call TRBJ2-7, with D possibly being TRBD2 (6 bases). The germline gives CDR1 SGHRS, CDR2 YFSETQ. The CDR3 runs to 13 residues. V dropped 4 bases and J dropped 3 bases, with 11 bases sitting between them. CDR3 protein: CASSPTSCYEQYF. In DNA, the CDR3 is TGCGCCAGCAGCCCGACTAGTTGCTACGAGCAGTACTTC.

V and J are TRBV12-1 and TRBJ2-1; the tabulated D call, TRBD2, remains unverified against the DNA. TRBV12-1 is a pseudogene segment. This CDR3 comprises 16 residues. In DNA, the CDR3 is TGTGCCAGCAGCTCCGGTCCTAGCGGGAGGGACAATGAGCAGTTCTTC. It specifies CASSSGPSGRDNEQFF.

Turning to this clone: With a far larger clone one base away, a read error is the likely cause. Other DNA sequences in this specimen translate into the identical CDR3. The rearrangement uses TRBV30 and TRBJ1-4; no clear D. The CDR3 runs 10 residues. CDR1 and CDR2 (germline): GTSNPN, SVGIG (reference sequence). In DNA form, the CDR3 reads TGTGCCTGGGGAAATGAAAAGCTGTTTTTT. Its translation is CAWGNEKLFF.

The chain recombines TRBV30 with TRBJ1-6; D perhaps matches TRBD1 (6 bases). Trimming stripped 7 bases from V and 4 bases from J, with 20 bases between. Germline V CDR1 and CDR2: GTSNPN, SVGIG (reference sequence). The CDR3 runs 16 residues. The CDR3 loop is CAYATGQSVYNSPLHF. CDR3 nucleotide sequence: TGTGCCTACGCCACAGGGCAATCGGTGTATAATTCACCCCTCCACTTT. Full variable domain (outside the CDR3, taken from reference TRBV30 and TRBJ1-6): SQTIHQWPATLVQPVGSPLSLECTVEGTSNPNLYWYRQAAGRGLQLLFYSVGIGQISSEVPQNLSASRPQDRQFILSSKKLLLSDSGFYLCAYATGQSVYNSPLHFGNGTRLTVT.

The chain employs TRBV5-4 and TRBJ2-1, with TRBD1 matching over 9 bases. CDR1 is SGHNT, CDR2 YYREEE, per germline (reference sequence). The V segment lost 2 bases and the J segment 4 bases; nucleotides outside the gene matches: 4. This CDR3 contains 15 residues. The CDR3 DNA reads TGTGCCAGCAGCTTTGGGGGACAGGGATACAATGAGCAGTTCTTC. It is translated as CASSFGGQGYNEQFF.

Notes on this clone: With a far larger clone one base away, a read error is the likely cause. CDR3 sequence (DNA): TGTGCCAGCAGCTTAAATCGGACAGACTATGGCTACACCTTC. It specifies CASSLNRTDYGYTF. The chain employs TRBV7-8 and TRBJ1-2; D perhaps matches TRBD1 (6 bases). The CDR3 extends over 14 amino acids. Germline V lookup: CDR1 SGHVS, CDR2 FQNEAQ. Trimming cost V 2 bases and J 3 bases, with 10 bases left between them.